The sample holds many counts of the clone carrying this TCR beta chain. Its antigen is not identified. The CDR3 length is 15 residues. Trimming took off 1 base at V and 4 bases at J, with 10 bases between the two ends. CDR1 and CDR2 (germline): SNHLY, FYNNEI. The data derive from a study of T cells in Graves' hyperthyroidism and ophthalmopathy. Study-wide context: Before treatment of any kind, peripheral blood was taken at initial diagnosis.

What was amplified from RNA transcripts were TCR beta CDR3 regions. Primed by the HTBI set, a first-round RT-PCR was run on the TCR CDR3. MiXCR was run by TCRdb on the multiplex PCR reads, yielding one entry per CDR3 protein. The table shows approximately 620,000 distinct CDR3 sequences, with approximately 15% occurring only once. Notes on the study in general: Appearing also in blood were most of the thyroid clonotypes expanded above 0.001.

Sequencing was done on a sample of blood. The chain joins TRBV2 to TRBJ1-4; D is unresolved. The sequence was obtained from a woman in her thirties or forties with Graves' ophthalmopathy. CDR3 DNA: TGTGCCAGCAGTGAAGTCGGGCGGATTAATGAAAAACTGTTTTTT. It is translated as CASSEVGRINEKLFF.